This TCR beta chain was documented in a study of blood T cell repertoires in COVID-19. In the study overall: Researchers got acute and convalescent COVID-19 samples from the United States, Italy and Spain. Sample material is recorded as cDNA or gDNA derived from T cells, B-cell-depleted T cells, or PBMCs.

Germline assignment: CDR1 MGHDK and CDR2 SYGVNS. V was clipped by 7 bases and J by 4 bases, with 16 bases between them. CDR3 length: 14 amino acids. Original methodology: Reference gene primer amplification in the assay estimated nucleated cell counts. Profiled with immunoSEQ multiplex PCR; TCRdb holds only in-frame clones, not every one. That table furnishes V, J and clone size, whereas the DNA furnished D and trimming. The profile shows 300,000 to 400,000 clones, 86% of them singletons. Seattle patients were enrolled during active infection and followed longitudinally. Sequencing was carried out using peripheral blood. This clonotype was sampled from an older woman with COVID-19, enrolled during active disease. The chain recombines TRBV25-1 with TRBJ2-5; possibly TRBD2 for D (5 bases). Here the CDR3 reads CASTPPGVRETQYF. Written as DNA, the CDR3 is TGTGCCAGCACCCCCCCCGGGGTACGAGAGACCCAGTACTTC. The variable domain in full, with the rest retrieved from reference TRBV25-1 and TRBJ2-5, is EADIYQTPRYLVIGTGKKITLECSQTMGHDKMYWYQQDPGMELHLIHYSYGVNSTEKGDLSSESTVSRIRTEHFPLTLESARPSHTSQYLCASTPPGVRETQYFGPGTRLLVL.